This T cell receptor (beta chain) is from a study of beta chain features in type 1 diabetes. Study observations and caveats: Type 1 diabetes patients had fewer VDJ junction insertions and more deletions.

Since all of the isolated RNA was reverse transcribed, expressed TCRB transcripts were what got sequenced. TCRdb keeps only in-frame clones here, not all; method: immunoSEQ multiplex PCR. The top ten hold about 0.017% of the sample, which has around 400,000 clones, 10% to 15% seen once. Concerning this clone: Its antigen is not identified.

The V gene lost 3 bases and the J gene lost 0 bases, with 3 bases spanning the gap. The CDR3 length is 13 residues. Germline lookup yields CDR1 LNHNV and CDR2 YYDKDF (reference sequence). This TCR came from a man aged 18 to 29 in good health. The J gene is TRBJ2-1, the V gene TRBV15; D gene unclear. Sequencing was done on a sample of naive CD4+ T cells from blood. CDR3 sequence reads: CATSSSSYNEQFF. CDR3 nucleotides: TGTGCCACCAGCAGTAGCTCCTACAATGAGCAGTTCTTC.